The sequence of this TCR beta chain was determined in a study of blood T cell repertoires in COVID-19. For the study at large: Acute and convalescent COVID-19 samples came from the United States, Italy and Spain. Nucleic acid was either cDNA or gDNA, and it came from T cells, B-cell-depleted T cells, or PBMCs.

The authors' processing: Scientists estimated how many nucleated cells there were by amplifying reference gene primers. Some clones are missing from TCRdb's copy, which holds only in-frame ones; the method was immunoSEQ multiplex PCR. That table gives V, J and clone size, and the DNA gave D and trimming. This table has more than 250,000 clones, 70% to 90% appearing once. The V gene's germline CDR1 is MGHDK and CDR2 SYGVNS. Trimming removed 4 bases from V and 6 bases from J; junction bases left unmatched: 11. The CDR3 is 15 amino acids. This rearrangement joins TRBV25-1 to TRBJ2-7, with 8 positions matching TRBD1. Sequenced input: peripheral blood. This TCR was recovered from a human donor in a cohort sampled during active COVID-19. CDR3 protein: CASSVMDRVYGEQYF. CDR3 in DNA: TGTGCCAGCAGTGTAATGGACAGGGTGTACGGCGAGCAGTACTTC.